A single sample gave rise to the 9 T cell receptor beta chains below, sequenced in a study of shared clonotypes between healthy human individuals. Method: immunoSEQ multiplex PCR; TCRdb's copy keeps in-frame clones and lacks some. The sample lists about 2 million clones; 85% to 95% were seen once. Naive CD8 cells lacked CD45RO and underwent positive selection for CCR7, leaving out terminally differentiated effector memory CD45RA+ cells. The sequencing input was naive CD8+ T cells sorted from blood. Every receptor here comes from a man younger than 35 in good health.

This clone was observed a single time. The chain employs TRBV9 and TRBJ2-1; D call uncertain. This CDR3 comprises 13 residues. Germline CDR1 reads SGDLS; CDR2 reads YYNGEE. Trimming shortened V by 0 bases and J by 5 bases, and 6 bases separated the two germline ends. The CDR3 region has the DNA TGTGCCAGCAGCGTAGACTATAACAATGAGCAGTTCTTC. Protein product: CASSVDYNNEQFF.

Notes on this clone: The same CDR3 is also encoded by other DNA sequences in this sample. This sequence joins TRBV19 and TRBJ1-2; D perhaps matches TRBD1 (6 bases). The CDR3 spans 13 residues. Germline V gives CDR1 LNHDA, CDR2 SQIVND (reference sequence). Deletions cut 6 bases from V and 3 bases from J, with 11 bases between. The CDR3 reads CASSLQGDYGYTF. In nucleotides, the CDR3 is TGTGCCAGTAGCTTACAGGGAGACTATGGCTACACCTTC.

The chain couples TRBV5-1 to TRBJ2-1; 7 bases match TRBD1. The V and J ends lost 1 base and 4 bases, in that order; junction bases with no gene match: 14. The CDR3 loop spans 18 amino acids. Germline V gene lookup returns CDR1 SGHRS and CDR2 YFSETQ. The CDR3, as DNA: TGCGCCAGCAGCTTGCACCCTGTACAGGGGTTGGGATACAATGAGCAGTTCTTC. Translated: CASSLHPVQGLGYNEQFF.

CDR3 bases: TGTGCCAGCAGCGTGGGACAGGGGGAGACTGAAGCTTTCTTT. Protein sequence: CASSVGQGETEAFF. The chain is built from TRBV5-6 and TRBJ1-1; TRBD1 matches at 11 bases. With 4 bases clipped from V and 5 bases from J, the junction kept 4 bases outside the gene matches. Germline assignment: CDR1 SGHDT and CDR2 YYEEEE. The CDR3 spans 14 residues.

The chain is built from TRBV4-1 and TRBJ2-7, with D possibly being TRBD1 (6 bases). Germline lookup yields CDR1 MGHRA and CDR2 YSYEKL. The V end lost 0 bases, the J end lost 0 bases, and 12 bases lay between the germline ends. This CDR3 has 16 amino acids. CDR3 DNA sequence: TGCGCCAGCAGCCAAGATCCGGACAGTAGCTCCTACGAGCAGTACTTC. It yields the protein CASSQDPDSSSYEQYF.

The V call is TRBV19, the J call TRBJ2-2, with TRBD2 identical over 11 bases. The CDR3 spans 14 residues. J gave up 6 bases and V 5 bases, and 2 bases lay outside the gene matches. Germline values: CDR1 LNHDA, CDR2 SQIVND (reference sequence). This chain's CDR3 is CASSETSGAGELFF. The CDR3 nucleotides are TGTGCCAGTAGTGAGACTAGCGGGGCCGGGGAGCTGTTTTTT.

The V call is TRBV27, the J call TRBJ2-1, with 8 bases matching TRBD2. The CDR3 has 17 residues. Germline loops: CDR1 MNHEY, CDR2 SMNVEV (reference sequence). Trimming at V came to 2 bases and at J to 0 bases, leaving 6 bases not matched to a gene. The DNA of the CDR3 is TGTGCCAGCAGTTTACTTACCGGGACTAGCTCCTACAATGAGCAGTTCTTC. Its translation: CASSLLTGTSSYNEQFF.

This clone was detected a few times. Other DNA variants within this sample encode the same CDR3. The chain carries TRBV9 and TRBJ1-1; D is unclear. The CDR3 covers 13 residues. Germline V gives CDR1 SGDLS, CDR2 YYNGEE. V lost 0 bases to trimming and J lost 0 bases, with 3 bases between them. In nucleotides, the CDR3 is TGTGCCAGCAGCGTAGTTATGAACACTGAAGCTTTCTTT. Its protein is CASSVVMNTEAFF.

V usage is TRBV6-5 and J usage is TRBJ1-1; unclear D gene. This CDR3 is built from 13 residues. Trimming pared 1 base from V and 5 bases from J, leaving 8 bases between. The V gene's germline CDR1 is MNHEY and CDR2 SVGAGI. The CDR3, as DNA: TGTGCCAGCAGTTACTATAGTGGAACTGAAGCTTTCTTT. The encoded protein is CASSYYSGTEAFF.